Following are 15 T cell receptor beta chains from one sample sequenced in a study of identical twins. Via MiXCR, TCRdb re-called the 5' RACE reads, giving one row per CDR3 protein. The table includes under 450,000 distinct CDR3 sequences, around a sixth detected once. Source material: naive T cells sorted from blood. The receptors were sampled from a man aged 45-65 years in good health.

This clonotype has a count of ten or more. This sequence joins TRBV7-3 and TRBJ2-7, with 8 bases matching TRBD2. V was pared by 5 bases and J by 2 bases, with 14 bases of the junction left unmatched. CDR3 length: 17 amino acids. In germline, CDR1 is SGHTA, CDR2 FQGTGA. The CDR3 is CASSLPHSGIMTYEQYF. In nucleotides, the CDR3 is TGTGCCAGCAGCCTCCCCCATAGCGGGATCATGACCTACGAGCAGTACTTC.

This clonotype was picked up many times. The chain recombines TRBV7-2 with TRBJ2-3; D might be TRBD2 (5 bases). The CDR3 sequence is 13 residues long. The germline gives CDR1 SGHTA, CDR2 FQGNSA. Trimming took off 5 bases at V and 8 bases at J, with 14 bases between the two ends. CDR3 bases: TGTGCCAGCAGCCCCAAACTAGTCGGTACGCAGTATTTT. Protein sequence: CASSPKLVGTQYF.

V is TRBV5-1 and J is TRBJ1-2; D gene ambiguous. V was trimmed by 1 base and J by 2 bases, leaving 9 bases between them. CDR3 length: 14 amino acids. Germline V CDR1 and CDR2: SGHRS, YFSETQ. The CDR3 DNA sequence: TGCGCCAGCAGCTTGATTGGGAAGAACTATGGCTACACCTTC. Protein sequence: CASSLIGKNYGYTF.

In its sample, this clonotype was seen many times. The chain recombines TRBV20-1 with TRBJ2-3; possible D gene TRBD2, 5 bases. Germline values: CDR1 DFQATT, CDR2 SNEGSKA (reference sequence). Deletions cut 6 bases from V and 0 bases from J, with 7 bases between. The CDR3 covers 12 residues. The CDR3 spells CSARTSTDTQYF. The DNA of the CDR3 is TGCAGTGCGAGGACTAGCACAGATACGCAGTATTTT.

This clonotype has a handful of counts. The chain is built from TRBV28 and TRBJ2-7, with D perhaps matching TRBD1 (5 bases). The V end was cut by 4 bases, the J end by 3 bases, with 16 bases between. CDR1 is MDHEN, CDR2 SYDVKM, per germline. The CDR3 is 15 amino acids. In DNA, the CDR3 is TGTGCCAGCAGTTCGCCGACAGCCCCTTTCTACGAGCAGTACTTC. Amino acid sequence: CASSSPTAPFYEQYF. Supplemented by reference TRBV28 and TRBJ2-7, the full variable domain reads DVKVTQSSRYLVKRTGEKVFLECVQDMDHENMFWYRQDPGLGLRLIYFSYDVKMKEKGDIPEGYSVSREKKERFSLILESASTNQTSMYLCASSSPTAPFYEQYFGPGTRLTVT.

Many counts were recorded for this clonotype. V is TRBV6-2 or TRBV6-3 and J is TRBJ2-2; D ambiguous. Between the trimmed V and J ends, which lost 9 bases and 2 bases, there was a span of 4 bases. This CDR3 has 11 residues. Germline V lookup: CDR1 MNHEY, CDR2 SVGEGT. The CDR3 sequence: CASANTGELFF. The CDR3 nucleotides read TGTGCCAGTGCTAACACCGGGGAGCTGTTTTTT.

There are many counts of this clonotype. The chain joins TRBV10-3 to TRBJ2-1; 12 positions agree with TRBD2. From germline, CDR1 is ENHRY and CDR2 SYGVKD. This CDR3 is 17 amino acids long. Trimming removed 4 bases from V and 2 bases from J; junction bases left unmatched: 6. The CDR3 spells CAISGRLAGVTYNEQFF. CDR3 DNA sequence: TGTGCCATCAGTGGTCGACTAGCGGGAGTCACCTACAATGAGCAGTTCTTC.

This chain uses TRBV6-5 with TRBJ2-1; D could derive from TRBD1 or TRBD2 (6 bases each). CDR3 length: 13 amino acids. Looked up from germline, CDR1 is MNHEY and CDR2 is SVGAGI. V lost 4 bases, J lost 8 bases, and 12 bases lay in between. The CDR3 loop reads CASSSSGADEQFF. DNA of the CDR3: TGTGCCAGCAGTTCGTCGGGGGCGGATGAGCAGTTCTTC.

This clonotype was observed a few times. This chain joins TRBV6-5 and TRBJ2-2; D perhaps matches TRBD2 (6 bases). Germline V gene sequence: CDR1 MNHEY, CDR2 SVGAGI. This CDR3 region has 15 residues. V was pared by 2 bases and J by 3 bases, with 10 bases between. DNA for the CDR3: TGTGCCAGCAGTTACACTCGGGGGTACACCGGGGAGCTGTTTTTT. It specifies CASSYTRGYTGELFF.

Many counts were recorded for this clonotype. This rearrangement joins TRBV6-5 to TRBJ2-5, with 7 bases fitting TRBD1. This CDR3 spans 17 amino acids. From germline, CDR1 is MNHEY and CDR2 SVGAGI. The J segment lost 3 bases and the V segment lost 0 bases, leaving 10 bases of the junction unmatched. The CDR3 spells CASSYSRRIGGEETQYF. CDR3 bases: TGTGCCAGCAGTTACTCGAGAAGGATAGGGGGCGAAGAGACCCAGTACTTC.

This clonotype has a count of ten or more. The gene calls are TRBV29-1 and TRBJ2-1, with 10 bases fitting TRBD1. Germline CDR1 reads SQVTM; CDR2 reads ANQGSEA. The junction had 5 bases not matched to a gene; V was cut back by 7 bases and J by 8 bases. This CDR3 is 12 amino acids long. The CDR3 nucleotides are TGCAGCGCTGGGACAGGGGCGTATGAGCAGTTCTTC. Its protein product is CSAGTGAYEQFF.

This chain links TRBV12-3 or TRBV12-4 with TRBJ1-2; D gene ambiguous. The CDR3 length is 12 residues. V lost 3 bases, J lost 2 bases, and 4 bases lay in between. In DNA form, the CDR3 reads TGTGCCAGCAGTTTTTGGAACTATGGCTACACCTTC. It codes for CASSFWNYGYTF.

A few counts support this clonotype. The rearrangement joins TRBV12-3 or TRBV12-4 to TRBJ2-5, with D unresolved. V shed 6 bases and J shed 0 bases, with 11 bases lying between them. The CDR3 has 14 residues. The CDR3 region has the DNA TGTGCCAGCAGACCCGGAGCGAACCAAGAGACCCAGTACTTC. Translating it yields CASRPGANQETQYF.

The rearrangement links TRBV4-2 to TRBJ1-2, with 7 bases matching TRBD1. This CDR3 contains 12 residues. Trimming cost V 4 bases and J 8 bases; bases outside gene matches: 4. Germline-derived CDR1 and CDR2 are LGHNA and YNFKEQ. CDR3 bases: TGTGCCAGCAGCCGAAGACAGGGAGGCTACACCTTC. Protein sequence: CASSRRQGGYTF.

At least ten counts were recorded for this clonotype. The chain carries TRBV29-1 and TRBJ2-5, with D perhaps matching TRBD2 (5 bases). This CDR3 comprises 13 residues. From germline, CDR1 is SQVTM and CDR2 ANQGSEA. V shed 4 bases and J shed 5 bases, with 14 bases lying between them. This CDR3 reads CSVAGNLGETQYF. For the CDR3, the DNA is TGCAGCGTTGCCGGGAACCTGGGGGAGACCCAGTACTTC. Full variable domain (remainder filled in from reference TRBV29-1 and TRBJ2-5): SAVISQKPSRDICQRGTSLTIQCQVDSQVTMMFWYRQQPGQSLTLIATANQGSEATYESGFVIDKFPISRPNLTFSTLTVSNMSPEDSSIYLCSVAGNLGETQYFGPGTRLLVL.